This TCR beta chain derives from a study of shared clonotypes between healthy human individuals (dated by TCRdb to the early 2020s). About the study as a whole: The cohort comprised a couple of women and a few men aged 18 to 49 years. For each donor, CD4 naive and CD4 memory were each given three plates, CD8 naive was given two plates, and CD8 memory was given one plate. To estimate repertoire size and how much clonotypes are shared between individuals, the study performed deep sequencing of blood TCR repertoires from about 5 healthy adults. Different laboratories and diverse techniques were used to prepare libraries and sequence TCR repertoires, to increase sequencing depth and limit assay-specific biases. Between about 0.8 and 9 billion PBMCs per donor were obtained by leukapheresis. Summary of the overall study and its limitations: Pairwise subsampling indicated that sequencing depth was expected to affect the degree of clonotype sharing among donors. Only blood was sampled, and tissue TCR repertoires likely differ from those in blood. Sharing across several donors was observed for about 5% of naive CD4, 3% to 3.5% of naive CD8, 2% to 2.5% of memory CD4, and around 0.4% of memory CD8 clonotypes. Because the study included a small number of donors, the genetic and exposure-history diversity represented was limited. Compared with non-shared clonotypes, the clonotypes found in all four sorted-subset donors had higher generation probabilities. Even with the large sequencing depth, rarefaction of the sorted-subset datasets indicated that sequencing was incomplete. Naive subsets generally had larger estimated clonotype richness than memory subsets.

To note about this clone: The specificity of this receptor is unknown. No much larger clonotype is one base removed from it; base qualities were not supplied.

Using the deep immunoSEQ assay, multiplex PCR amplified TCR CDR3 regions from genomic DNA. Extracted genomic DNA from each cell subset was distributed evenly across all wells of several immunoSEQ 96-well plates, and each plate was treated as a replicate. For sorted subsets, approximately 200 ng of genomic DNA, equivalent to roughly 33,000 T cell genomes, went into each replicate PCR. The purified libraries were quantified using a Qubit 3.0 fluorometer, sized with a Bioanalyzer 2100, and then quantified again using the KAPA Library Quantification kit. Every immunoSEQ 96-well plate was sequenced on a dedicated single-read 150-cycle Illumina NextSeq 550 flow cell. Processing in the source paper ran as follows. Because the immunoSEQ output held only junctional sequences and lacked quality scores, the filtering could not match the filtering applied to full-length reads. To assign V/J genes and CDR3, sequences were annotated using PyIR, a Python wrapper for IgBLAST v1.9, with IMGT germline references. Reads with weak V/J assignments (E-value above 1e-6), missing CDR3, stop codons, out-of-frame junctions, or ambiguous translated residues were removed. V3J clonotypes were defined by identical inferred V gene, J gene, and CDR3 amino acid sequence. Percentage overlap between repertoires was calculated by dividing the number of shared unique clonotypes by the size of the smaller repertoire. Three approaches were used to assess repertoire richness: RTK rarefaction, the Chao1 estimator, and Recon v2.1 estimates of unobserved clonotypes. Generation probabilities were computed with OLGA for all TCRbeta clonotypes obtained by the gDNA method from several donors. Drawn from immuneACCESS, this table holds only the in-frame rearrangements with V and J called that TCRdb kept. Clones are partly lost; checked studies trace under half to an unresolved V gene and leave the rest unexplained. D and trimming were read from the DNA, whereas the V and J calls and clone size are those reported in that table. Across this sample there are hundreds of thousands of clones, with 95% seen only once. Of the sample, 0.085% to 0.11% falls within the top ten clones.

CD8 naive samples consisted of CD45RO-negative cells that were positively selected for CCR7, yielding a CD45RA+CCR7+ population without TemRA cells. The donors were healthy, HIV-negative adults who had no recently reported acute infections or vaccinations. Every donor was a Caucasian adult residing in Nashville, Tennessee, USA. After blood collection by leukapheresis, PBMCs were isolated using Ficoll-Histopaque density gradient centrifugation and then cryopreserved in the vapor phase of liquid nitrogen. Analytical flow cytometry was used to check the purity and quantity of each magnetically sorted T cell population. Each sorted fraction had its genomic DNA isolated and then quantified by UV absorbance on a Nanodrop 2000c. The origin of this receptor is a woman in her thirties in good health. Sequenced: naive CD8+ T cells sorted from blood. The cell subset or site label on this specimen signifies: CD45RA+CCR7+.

The CDR3 region: CASSRVEEAAYEQYF. In nucleotides, the sequence is TGTGCCAGCAGCCGTGTCGAGGAGGCGGCCTACGAGCAGTACTTC. The chain links TRBV11-2 with TRBJ2-7; tentative D gene TRBD2, with 5 bases matching. Measured from the cysteine to the phenylalanine, the CDR3 is 15 residues long. CDR3 DNA is the only sequence kept; it has 45 bases, read in frame from the first base. Based on the germline V gene, the CDR1 and CDR2 sequences are SGHAT and FQNNGV. V is shortened by 5 bases, J by 2 bases, and the region joining them spans 16 bases.